These 23 T cell receptor beta chains were sequenced from one sample in a study of blood T cell repertoires in COVID-19. Profiling relied on immunoSEQ multiplex PCR, and the TCRdb table lists in-frame clones only, not all of them. Among around 100,000 clones listed, about 84% were seen once. The sequencing input was peripheral blood. The receptors originated from a human donor in a cohort sampled during active COVID-19.

This chain uses TRBV5-6 with TRBJ1-2; possible D gene TRBD1, 5 bases. The V end lost 2 bases, the J end lost 6 bases, and 14 bases lay between the germline ends. Germline CDR1 is SGHDT and CDR2 is YYEEEE. There are 14 residues in the CDR3. The CDR3 coding sequence is TGTGCCAGCAGCTTTAGTATGGGGGAGGATGGCTACACCTTC. Its translation is CASSFSMGEDGYTF. Supplemented by reference TRBV5-6 and TRBJ1-2, the full variable domain reads DAGVTQSPTHLIKTRGQQVTLRCSPKSGHDTVSWYQQALGQGPQFIFQYYEEEERQRGNFPDRFSGHQFPNYSSELNVNALLLGDSALYLCASSFSMGEDGYTFGSGTRLTVV.

The chain is built from TRBV5-1 and TRBJ1-5; maybe TRBD1 (5 bases). The CDR3 is 14 residues long. Germline assignment: CDR1 SGHRS and CDR2 YFSETQ. Trimming took 0 bases from V and 5 from J, leaving 9 bases between them. For the CDR3, the DNA is TGCGCCAGCAGCTTGGCGGGGGGAGATCAGCCCCAGCATTTT. Translating it yields CASSLAGGDQPQHF.

The chain recombines TRBV2 with TRBJ2-4; 13 bases align to TRBD2. After removal of 6 bases from V and 7 bases from J, the junction contained 12 bases not matched to a gene. The CDR3 has 17 amino acids. CDR1 is SNHLY and CDR2 is FYNNEI in the germline V gene. The CDR3 coding sequence is TGTGCCAGCAGGGAACTAGCGGGAGGGCCTCTTTTGAACATTCAGTACTTC. It encodes CASRELAGGPLLNIQYF.

CDR3 sequence reads: CAISEKGLAGGRETQYF. The CDR3 coding sequence is TGTGCCATCAGTGAGAAAGGACTAGCGGGAGGGCGGGAGACCCAGTACTTC. The chain links TRBV10-3 to TRBJ2-5; 15 bases agree with TRBD2. The trim removed 2 bases at V and 5 bases at J, leaving 6 bases unmatched. Per germline, CDR1 ENHRY and CDR2 SYGVKD. This CDR3 spans 17 amino acids.

V is TRBV12-5 and J is TRBJ2-1; perhaps TRBD2 as D (6 bases). The CDR3 sequence is 14 residues long. Germline CDR1 LGHNT, CDR2 FRNRAP. The V and J ends lost 2 bases and 6 bases respectively, with 11 bases between them. The CDR3 region has the DNA TGTGCTAGTGGTTTGCGGGGGATAGGCAATGAGCAGTTCTTC. It is translated as CASGLRGIGNEQFF.

The chain recombines TRBV7-2 with TRBJ2-7; 7 nucleotides match TRBD1. Per the germline V gene, CDR1 is SGHTA and CDR2 is FQGNSA. The CDR3 spans 15 residues. The junction had 7 bases not matched to a gene; V was cut back by 3 bases and J by 2 bases. The chain's CDR3 is CASSLTLTGPYEQYF. The DNA of the CDR3 is TGTGCCAGCAGCTTGACCTTGACAGGGCCCTACGAGCAGTACTTC.

This sequence joins TRBV11-2 and TRBJ1-2; 8 bases fit TRBD1. Germline V CDR1 and CDR2: SGHAT, FQNNGV. Losses at the gene ends were 4 bases for V and 4 bases for J; bases not matched to a gene: 8. The CDR3 spans 15 residues. Here the CDR3 DNA reads TGTGCCAGCAGCTCGAGGGGACAGGCGATCTATGGCTACACCTTC. Amino acid sequence: CASSSRGQAIYGYTF.

In nucleotides, the CDR3 is TGTGCCAGCAGCCAAGTCATGGAGTCCGAGCGGGGGACGCAGTATTTT. Protein sequence: CASSQVMESERGTQYF. V usage is TRBV14 and J usage is TRBJ2-3, with 8 bases identical to TRBD2. The CDR3 is 16 residues long. Trimming cost V 1 base and J 9 bases; bases outside gene matches: 12. From germline, CDR1 is SGHDN and CDR2 FVKESK. Drawing the rest from reference TRBV14 and TRBJ2-3, the complete variable domain is EAGVTQFPSHSVIEKGQTVTLRCDPISGHDNLYWYRRVMGKEIKFLLHFVKESKQDESGMPNNRFLAERTGGTYSTLKVQPAELEDSGVYFCASSQVMESERGTQYFGPGTRLTVL.

This rearrangement joins TRBV4-3 to TRBJ1-2; D is possibly TRBD1 (5 bases). The germline V and J ends were trimmed by 2 bases and 4 bases, with 8 bases remaining between them. CDR1 and CDR2 from the germline V gene are LGHNA and YSLEER. This CDR3 region has 13 residues. The CDR3 is CASSQQGGYGYTF. The CDR3 DNA follows: TGCGCCAGCAGCCAACAGGGTGGCTATGGCTACACCTTC.

The CDR3 here is CASSVALPGDSGNTIYF. CDR3 DNA sequence: TGTGCCAGCAGCGTAGCTCTCCCAGGGGACTCTGGAAACACCATATATTTT. This chain uses TRBV9 with TRBJ1-3, with D tentatively TRBD1 (6 bases). The V gene lost 0 bases and the J gene lost 0 bases, with 13 bases spanning the gap. Germline V gene lookup returns CDR1 SGDLS and CDR2 YYNGEE. CDR3 length equals 17 residues.

This rearrangement joins TRBV5-1 to TRBJ2-3; D is possibly TRBD2 (5 bases). Germline CDR1 reads SGHRS; CDR2 reads YFSETQ. This CDR3 is built from 15 residues. Trimming left V 5 bases short and J 3 bases short, with 16 bases between. This chain's CDR3 is CASRALTGVTDTQYF. In DNA, the CDR3 is TGCGCCAGCAGGGCCCTGACCGGGGTGACAGATACGCAGTATTTT.

The rearrangement joins TRBV3-1 (or the pseudogene TRBV3-2) to TRBJ2-5, with D maybe TRBD1 (5 bases). V lost 3 bases, J lost 7 bases, and 12 bases lay in between. From germline, CDR1 is LGHDT and CDR2 YNNKEL (reference sequence). The CDR3 is 13 residues long. The CDR3 nucleotides read TGTGCCAGCAGCCATCAGGGTAAGGCGACCCAGTACTTC. Residues: CASSHQGKATQYF.

This chain joins TRBV18 and TRBJ1-2; D is undetermined. Germline V gives CDR1 KGHSH, CDR2 LQKENI. The CDR3 has 13 residues. Between the trimmed V and J ends, which lost 8 bases and 7 bases, there was a span of 17 bases. This CDR3 reads CASHGKEFGGYTF. CDR3 in DNA: TGTGCCAGCCACGGGAAGGAGTTCGGTGGCTACACCTTC.

For the CDR3, the DNA is TGTGCCTGGAGTGGGGACAGCCCCTCTCACTATGGCTACACCTTC. It yields the protein CAWSGDSPSHYGYTF. The chain is built from TRBV30 and TRBJ1-2; TRBD1 agrees at 7 bases. The junction had 8 bases not matched to a gene; V was cut back by 1 base and J by 3 bases. The CDR3 is 15 amino acids. The germline gives CDR1 GTSNPN, CDR2 SVGIG (reference sequence).

The chain recombines TRBV5-1 with TRBJ1-4; a weak D match, TRBD1 (5 bases). Trimming shortened V by 5 bases and J by 0 bases, and 8 bases separated the two germline ends. The CDR3 runs to 14 residues. Germline values: CDR1 SGHRS, CDR2 YFSETQ. The CDR3 protein is CASRLTATNEKLFF. The CDR3 nucleotides read TGCGCCAGCAGACTGACAGCAACTAATGAAAAACTGTTTTTT.

The chain has TRBV5-1 and TRBJ1-2; TRBD1 matches 9 bases. With 8 bases clipped from V and 7 bases from J, the junction kept 9 bases outside the gene matches. The CDR3 has 13 amino acids. Germline lookup yields CDR1 SGHRS and CDR2 YFSETQ. The CDR3 nucleotides read TGCGCCAGTCGGCCGGGACAGGGAAGTGGCTACACCTTC. It encodes CASRPGQGSGYTF.

This chain uses TRBV4-3 with TRBJ1-2; a possible D gene is TRBD1 (6 bases). The CDR3 extends over 15 amino acids. V lost 5 bases and J lost 8, with 21 bases in between. Germline assignment: CDR1 LGHNA and CDR2 YSLEER. For the CDR3, the DNA is TGCGCCAGCAGCACCCGCCCTCCAGGGGTCGACGGCTACACCTTC. Translated, it gives CASSTRPPGVDGYTF.

V is TRBV20-1 and J is TRBJ1-2, with D possibly being TRBD1 (5 bases). The ends were cut back, 3 bases at V and 4 bases at J, with 15 bases in the middle. This CDR3 has 14 residues. Looked up from germline, CDR1 is DFQATT and CDR2 is SNEGSKA (reference sequence). CDR3 sequence (DNA): TGCAGTGCTAGTCCCAGGGCCAACCTCTATGGCTACACCTTC. Translation: CSASPRANLYGYTF.

This chain links TRBV21-1 with TRBJ2-3; no DNA check was done on the table's D call, TRBD2. TRBV21-1 is shown as a pseudogene. CDR3 length equals 16 residues. CDR3 coding DNA: TGTGCCAGCAGCAAAGAGTTGGGAGGGGGCACAGATACGCAGTATTTT. Translation gives CASSKELGGGTDTQYF.

This clone was seen once. The chain recombines TRBV6-6 with TRBJ1-3; D unclear. The V and J ends lost 5 bases and 1 base respectively, with 9 bases between them. Germline CDR1 is MNHNY and CDR2 is SVGAGI (reference sequence). This CDR3 region has 14 residues. CDR3 amino acids: CASSRGSSGNTIYF. DNA of the CDR3: TGTGCCAGCAGTCGAGGGAGTTCTGGAAACACCATATATTTT.

The gene calls are TRBV7-2 and TRBJ2-5, with unresolved D. Trimming pared 5 bases from V and 5 bases from J, leaving 15 bases between. This CDR3 contains 14 residues. The germline CDR1 and CDR2 sequences are SGHTA and FQGNSA. Here the CDR3 reads CASSQQISRETQYF. As DNA, the CDR3 is TGTGCCAGCAGCCAACAGATATCCCGCGAGACCCAGTACTTC.

This clone was seen once. The rearrangement links TRBV29-1 to TRBJ2-3; D is undetermined. There are 12 residues in the CDR3. CDR1 SQVTM and CDR2 ANQGSEA come from the germline V gene. Trimming took 5 bases from V and 1 from J, leaving 7 bases between them. The CDR3 region is CSVQDGTDTQYF. CDR3 sequence (DNA): TGCAGCGTTCAGGATGGCACAGATACGCAGTATTTT.

The rearrangement links TRBV19 to TRBJ1-5, with 7 bases identical to TRBD1. CDR1 and CDR2 from the germline V gene are LNHDA and SQIVND (reference sequence). The CDR3 consists of 14 residues. V shed 6 bases and J 6 bases; nucleotides not matched to a gene: 8. The CDR3, as DNA: TGTGCCAGTAGGGAGGGACAGTTTCCTCAGCCCCAGCATTTT. This gives the protein CASREGQFPQPQHF.